The 18 T cell receptor beta chains below were found in one sample sequenced in a study of CD8 T cells in ankylosing spondylitis. TCRdb itself ran the 5' RACE reads through MiXCR, one entry per CDR3 protein. Among about 500,000 distinct CDR3 sequences listed, roughly 13% were seen once. These receptors' targets are unknown. Study observations and caveats: Among TCR beta sequences, a motif of under 10 highly homologous variants appeared characteristic of ankylosing spondylitis blood.

What was sequenced was blood, either unsorted or a sorted T cell fraction (not recorded which). Receptor source: a male donor with ankylosing spondylitis.

The sample holds many counts of this clonotype. The V call is TRBV12-3 or TRBV12-4, the J call TRBJ2-2; 8 bases align to TRBD2. The V gene end was trimmed by 3 bases and the J gene end by 5 bases; junction bases not matched to a gene: 5. The CDR3 has 15 amino acids. CDR3 nucleotides: TGTGCCAGCAGTTTTAAATCGGGGGGGACCGGGGAGCTGTTTTTT. This translates into CASSFKSGGTGELFF.

In its sample, this clonotype was seen a few times. The chain recombines TRBV6-1 with TRBJ1-1; D might be TRBD1 (5 bases). V dropped 8 bases and J dropped 4 bases, with 14 bases sitting between them. CDR3 length: 13 amino acids. The germline gives CDR1 MNHNS, CDR2 SASEGT. The CDR3 is CASSGRGVTEAFF. The CDR3 region has the DNA TGTGCCAGCTCGGGTCGGGGGGTCACTGAAGCTTTCTTT.

This clonotype was seen a handful of times. The chain combines TRBV12-3 or TRBV12-4 with TRBJ1-2; D gene unclear. Trimming stripped 2 bases from V and 4 bases from J, with 8 bases between. The CDR3 length is 13 residues. The CDR3 coding sequence is TGTGCCAGCAGTTTATCCCGGACCTATGGCTACACCTTC. Protein: CASSLSRTYGYTF.

The V call is TRBV6-1, the J call TRBJ2-1; TRBD2 might be the D (6 bases). Germline loops: CDR1 MNHNS, CDR2 SASEGT. Deletions cut 4 bases from V and 5 bases from J, with 12 bases between. The CDR3 length is 14 residues. CDR3 nucleotide sequence: TGTGCCAGCAGTGGGGACTGGAGGAACAATGAGCAGTTCTTC. Protein: CASSGDWRNNEQFF.

The V gene is TRBV7-2, the J gene TRBJ2-3; D ambiguous. Germline CDR1 SGHTA, CDR2 FQGNSA. The CDR3 totals 15 residues. Trimming took 5 bases from V and 6 from J, leaving 18 bases between them. CDR3 bases: TGTGCCAGCAGCCCCTGGGTGGCAGTAGGTGATACGCAGTATTTT. Encoded protein: CASSPWVAVGDTQYF.

The table lists this clonotype with a few counts. V usage is TRBV19 and J usage is TRBJ2-1; D may be TRBD1 (6 bases). Germline V lookup: CDR1 LNHDA, CDR2 SQIVND (reference sequence). The CDR3 contains 15 residues. Trimming took 4 bases from V and 2 from J, leaving 12 bases between them. CDR3 residues: CASSKSPGAYNEQFF. CDR3 in DNA: TGTGCCAGTAGTAAGTCCCCAGGGGCCTACAATGAGCAGTTCTTC.

The chain carries TRBV2 and TRBJ2-1; D uncertain. V shed 2 bases and J shed 6 bases, with 17 bases lying between them. This CDR3 is 16 amino acids long. The germline CDR1 and CDR2 sequences are SNHLY and FYNNEI. CDR3 sequence reads: CASSELSSQVFNEQFF. As DNA, the CDR3 is TGTGCCAGCAGTGAATTATCCAGCCAGGTCTTCAATGAGCAGTTCTTC.

V usage is TRBV12-3 or TRBV12-4 and J usage is TRBJ2-2, with D perhaps TRBD1 (5 bases). V was trimmed by 5 bases and J by 5 bases, leaving 15 bases between them. The CDR3 length is 15 residues. The CDR3: CASSADTPTTGELFF. The CDR3, as DNA: TGTGCCAGCAGTGCGGACACACCTACTACCGGGGAGCTGTTTTTT.

The V and J genes are TRBV20-1 and TRBJ1-1; no definite D call. V shed 3 bases and J shed 3 bases, with 17 bases lying between them. CDR1 DFQATT and CDR2 SNEGSKA come from the germline V gene (reference sequence). This CDR3 has 15 residues. CDR3 in DNA: TGCAGTGCTAGTTTAAGGAATGCCGCTGACACTGAAGCTTTCTTT. This encodes CSASLRNAADTEAFF.

J is TRBJ2-4 and V is TRBV20-1, with D uncertain. The CDR3 has 15 residues. Germline lookup yields CDR1 DFQATT and CDR2 SNEGSKA (reference sequence). CDR3 residues: CSASGPPSAKNIQYF. The CDR3 bases are TGCAGCGCCAGTGGGCCACCTTCAGCCAAAAACATTCAGTACTTC.

This chain uses TRBV11-2 with TRBJ1-5, with D perhaps matching TRBD1 (6 bases). Germline CDR1 and CDR2: SGHAT and FQNNGV. Trimming left V 4 bases short and J 4 bases short, with 8 bases between. The CDR3 contains 13 residues. CDR3 coding DNA: TGTGCCAGCAGCTGGGACAAAAATCAGCCCCAGCATTTT. Translating it yields CASSWDKNQPQHF.

The chain combines TRBV12-3 or TRBV12-4 with TRBJ1-4, with D possibly TRBD1 on 6 matching bases. V was clipped by 1 base and J by 4 bases, with 10 bases between them. The CDR3 totals 15 residues. Here the CDR3 DNA reads TGTGCCAGCAGTTTAGGTGGGGGCCTTAATGAAAAACTGTTTTTT. Translated: CASSLGGGLNEKLFF.

The chain employs TRBV24-1 and TRBJ2-3, with 11 bases aligning to TRBD2. The J segment lost 6 bases and the V segment lost 9 bases, leaving 13 bases of the junction unmatched. In germline, CDR1 is KGHDR, CDR2 SFDVKD. This CDR3 region has 16 residues. The CDR3 region is CATQDLAGGPMDTQYF. CDR3 DNA sequence: TGTGCCACCCAAGATTTAGCGGGAGGGCCTATGGATACGCAGTATTTT.

The chain carries TRBV11-2 and TRBJ2-5; no definite D call. The V gene's germline CDR1 is SGHAT and CDR2 FQNNGV. The CDR3 extends over 15 amino acids. Trimming removed 3 bases at V and 2 bases at J, with 13 bases between. The CDR3 nucleotides are TGTGCCAGCAGCTTCATTGCACCCCCTCAAGAGACCCAGTACTTC. It translates to CASSFIAPPQETQYF.

This sequence joins TRBV14 and TRBJ1-1; D is ambiguous. V was trimmed by 4 bases and J by 4 bases, leaving 19 bases between them. Looked up from germline, CDR1 is SGHDN and CDR2 is FVKESK. The CDR3 extends over 16 amino acids. CDR3 coding DNA: TGTGCCAGCAGCCCTGGACTCCCGGAGCGCGGCACTGAAGCTTTCTTT. This codes for CASSPGLPERGTEAFF.

This clonotype was seen many times. The gene calls are TRBV10-3 and TRBJ2-6, with D uncertain. The CDR3 is 16 residues long. Germline CDR1 reads ENHRY; CDR2 reads SYGVKD. The V end was cut by 0 bases, the J end by 2 bases, with 8 bases between. The CDR3 region is CAISESRVAGANVLTF. CDR3 bases: TGTGCCATCAGTGAGTCGAGAGTAGCTGGGGCCAACGTCCTGACTTTC.

The gene calls are TRBV6-6 and TRBJ1-2; D gene ambiguous. The germline V gene has CDR1 MNHNY and CDR2 SVGAGI (reference sequence). Trimming stripped 8 bases from V and 2 bases from J, with 12 bases between. The CDR3 extends over 13 amino acids. In nucleotides, the CDR3 is TGTGCCAGCCGAAAGGGTCCGAACTATGGCTACACCTTC. It translates to CASRKGPNYGYTF.

This clonotype was picked up many times. V and J are TRBV27 and TRBJ2-1, with 9 bases lining up with TRBD1. This CDR3 spans 16 amino acids. V lost 4 bases, J lost 1 base, and 5 bases stayed unmatched. Germline V gives CDR1 MNHEY, CDR2 SMNVEV (reference sequence). The CDR3: CASSSSGTGSYNEQFF. DNA of the CDR3: TGTGCCAGCAGTTCCTCCGGGACAGGGTCCTACAATGAGCAGTTCTTC.